Presented here are 8 T cell receptor beta chains from one specimen sequenced in a study of blood T cells in healthy people across ages (dated by TCRdb to 2014 to 2015). The library was obtained by 5' RACE. TCRdb shows the sequencer as Illumina HiSeq 2500. A second PCR of 7 to 11 cycles was run with a J-beta primer mix and a sample-barcoded 5' primer. Starting from the raw public reads, TCRdb applied fastp trimming at Q25, assembled clones with MiXCR and retained in-frame beta chains. Each entry merges the rows of one CDR3 protein and shows their most common DNA and genes. For this sample the table gives some 1.1 million distinct CDR3 sequences, of which around two fifths were detected only once. Jointly, the top ten make up around 13% of the sample. Sequenced input: blood. The receptors shown here come from a man younger than 35 in good health.

This chain links TRBV9 with TRBJ1-1, with D possibly matching TRBD1 (6 bases). Trimming removed 3 bases at V and 6 bases at J, with 15 bases between. The CDR3 sequence is 14 residues long. The germline CDR1 and CDR2 sequences are SGDLS and YYNGEE. CDR3 residues: CASSEGPGQPEAFF. The CDR3 bases are TGTGCCAGCAGCGAGGGACCTGGACAGCCTGAAGCTTTCTTT.

CDR3: CASSLLWDGGSNQPQHF. The CDR3 region has the DNA TGTGCCAGCAGCCTCCTTTGGGATGGGGGGAGCAATCAGCCCCAGCATTTT. The chain uses TRBV28 and TRBJ1-5; D perhaps matches TRBD1 (5 bases). V dropped 6 bases and J dropped 1 base, with 19 bases sitting between them. Looked up from germline, CDR1 is MDHEN and CDR2 is SYDVKM. There are 17 residues in the CDR3.

This sequence joins TRBV20-1 and TRBJ1-2; D is perhaps TRBD1 (6 bases). The CDR3 is 14 residues long. The V gene lost 5 bases and the J gene lost 0 bases, with 13 bases spanning the gap. CDR1 and CDR2 (germline): DFQATT, SNEGSKA (reference sequence). The CDR3 here is CSAATGLANYGYTF. The DNA for the CDR3 is TGCAGTGCTGCCACAGGGTTAGCTAACTATGGCTACACCTTC.

As to this clonotype: The junction differs from germline at one of its ends, possibly a read error. V usage is TRBV9 and J usage is TRBJ1-1, with D unclear. The V gene's germline CDR1 is SGDLS and CDR2 YYNGEE. The CDR3 spans 17 residues. The CDR3 is CASSVEEEVRMNTKAFF. CDR3 coding DNA: TGTGCCAGCAGCGTAGAAGAAGAGGTACGGATGAACACTAAAGCTTTCTTT.

This sequence joins TRBV11-1 and TRBJ2-7; no firm D call. The CDR3 consists of 13 residues. V was trimmed by 2 bases and J by 1 base, leaving 6 bases between them. The germline V gene has CDR1 SGHAT and CDR2 FQDESV (reference sequence). The CDR3: CASSLPQSYEQYF. CDR3 DNA: TGTGCCAGCAGCTTACCACAATCCTACGAGCAGTACTTC.

This clonotype has a handful of counts. The gene calls are TRBV5-1 and TRBJ1-2; D call uncertain. This CDR3 is built from 14 residues. The ends were cut back, 3 bases at V and 8 bases at J, with 17 bases in the middle. Germline CDR1 and CDR2: SGHRS and YFSETQ. CDR3 in amino acids: CASSSGMTLEGYTF. CDR3 coding DNA: TGCGCCAGCAGCTCTGGAATGACCCTGGAGGGCTACACCTTC.

This clonotype has at least ten counts. The chain has TRBV5-1 and TRBJ2-7; D possibly corresponds to TRBD2 (5 bases). The CDR3 length is 15 residues. V shed 0 bases and J shed 3 bases, with 13 bases lying between them. Germline V gene lookup returns CDR1 SGHRS and CDR2 YFSETQ. CDR3 residues: CASSLDRDSGYEQYF. CDR3 DNA sequence: TGCGCCAGCAGCTTGGATCGGGATTCGGGCTACGAGCAGTACTTC.

This clonotype was counted many times. V and J are TRBV7-2 and TRBJ2-3, with TRBD2 as a possible D gene (5 bases). V was trimmed by 2 bases and J by 6 bases, leaving 15 bases between them. Germline-derived CDR1 and CDR2 are SGHTA and FQGNSA. This CDR3 region has 15 residues. CDR3 DNA sequence: TGTGCCAGCAGCTTATATTATCAAGGAGGTGATACGCAGTATTTT. Its protein product is CASSLYYQGGDTQYF. The complete variable domain, with remaining parts taken from reference TRBV7-2 and TRBJ2-3, reads GAGVSQSPSNKVTEKGKDVELRCDPISGHTALYWYRQSLGQGLEFLIYFQGNSAPDKSGLPSDRFSAERTGGSVSTLTIQRTQQEDSAVYLCASSLYYQGGDTQYFGPGTRLTVL.